The clone carrying this TCR beta chain was seen repeatedly, ten times or more. Its antigen remains unidentified. Diagnoses were made from clinical symptoms, serum measures (thyroxine and TRAb), thyroid ultrasound and orbital computed tomography. This entry belongs to a study of T cells in Graves' hyperthyroidism and ophthalmopathy. RNA transcripts were the template for amplifying TCR beta CDR3 regions. The HTBI primer set served for first-round RT-PCR of the TCR CDR3. In TCRdb, the multiplex PCR reads were re-called with MiXCR into one record per CDR3 protein. The top ten clones hold approximately 30% of a sample with around 430,000 distinct CDR3 sequences, 15% of them seen once. Study results and caveats: Most clonotypes that expanded in the thyroid above 0.001 also showed up in blood. Stable hyperthyroidism was told apart from ophthalmopathy by a model built on 13 V-J features.

The sequencing input was blood. The clonotype comes from a woman between 25 and 40 years old with Graves' hyperthyroidism.

In DNA, the CDR3 is TGCAGTGCTAGACCTAGCTGGGAGAATGAGCAGTTCTTC. Protein: CSARPSWENEQFF. The rearrangement links TRBV20-1 to TRBJ2-1, with a possible D match to TRBD2 (5 bases). Germline lookup yields CDR1 DFQATT and CDR2 SNEGSKA (reference sequence). V was cut by 2 bases and J by 7 bases, with 12 bases left in between. The CDR3 loop spans 13 amino acids.